The next 6 T cell receptor beta chains were all read from a single sample in a study of blood T cell repertoires in COVID-19. TCRdb's table, derived via immunoSEQ multiplex PCR, lists solely in-frame clones and lacks some. The sample has 280,000 or so clones, 70% to 90% seen once; the top ten hold approximately 12%. Sequencing input: peripheral blood. These TCRs come from a woman aged 60 to 75 with acute or convalescent COVID-19.

V gene TRBV27 combines with J gene TRBJ2-1; 10 positions agree with TRBD2. This CDR3 has 15 amino acids. Losses at the gene ends were 6 bases for V and 5 bases for J; bases not matched to a gene: 7. Germline values: CDR1 MNHEY, CDR2 SMNVEV (reference sequence). Here the CDR3 DNA reads TGTGCCAGCAGACACAGCGGGGGGGCCCACAATGAGCAGTTCTTC. Residues: CASRHSGGAHNEQFF.

The chain recombines TRBV7-2 with TRBJ2-1, with TRBD2 matching over 16 bases. Germline-derived CDR1 and CDR2 are SGHTA and FQGNSA. This CDR3 region has 17 residues. Trimming took 4 bases from V and 3 from J; bases not matched to a gene: 3. CDR3 protein: CASSWGLAGGFYNEQFF. CDR3 nucleotides: TGTGCCAGCAGCTGGGGACTAGCGGGAGGGTTCTACAATGAGCAGTTCTTC.

This sequence joins TRBV7-3 and TRBJ2-3, with TRBD2 matching over 8 bases. The length of the CDR3 is 15 residues. Germline CDR1 is SGHTA and CDR2 is FQGTGA. V lost 2 bases, J lost 4 bases, and 5 bases stayed unmatched. The CDR3 DNA is TGTGCCAGCAGCTTAGGACTAGCTGGCGCAGATACGCAGTATTTT. Translating gives CASSLGLAGADTQYF.

This chain joins TRBV3-1 (or the pseudogene TRBV3-2) and TRBJ2-1; 8 bases align to TRBD2. V dropped 4 bases and J dropped 4; count of bases not matched to a gene: 9. Germline CDR1 reads LGHDT; CDR2 reads YNNKEL (reference sequence). CDR3 size: 16 residues. This CDR3 is CASSPSSGGQYNEQFF. CDR3 nucleotides: TGTGCCAGCAGCCCTTCTTCGGGGGGGCAATACAATGAGCAGTTCTTC.

The rearrangement links TRBV18 to TRBJ1-1; D remains ambiguous. Germline V gene sequence: CDR1 KGHSH, CDR2 LQKENI. Trimming took off 4 bases at V and 4 bases at J, with 16 bases between the two ends. The CDR3 has 15 amino acids. The chain's CDR3 is CASSLTGISGTEAFF. DNA for the CDR3: TGTGCCAGCTCACTAACGGGGATTTCGGGCACTGAAGCTTTCTTT. The entire variable domain, with the rest obtained from reference TRBV18 and TRBJ1-1, is as follows: NAGVMQNPRHLVRRRGQEARLRCSPMKGHSHVYWYRQLPEEGLKFMVYLQKENIIDESGMPKERFSAEFPKEGPSILRIQQVVRGDSAAYFCASSLTGISGTEAFFGQGTRLTVV.

CDR3 sequence reads: CASSGSGGGGYTF. The CDR3 DNA follows: TGTGCCAGCAGTGGTTCAGGGGGAGGCGGCTACACCTTC. The V and J genes are TRBV7-3 and TRBJ1-2, with 7 bases aligning to TRBD1. This CDR3 spans 13 amino acids. The V gene end was trimmed by 6 bases and the J gene end by 8 bases; junction bases not matched to a gene: 9. Germline assignment: CDR1 SGHTA and CDR2 FQGTGA.